What follows describes a single TCR beta chain. Its target is unknown. This entry belongs to a study of OX40 agonist ivuxolimab in advanced cancers. Study details: Given to patients was ivuxolimab, an agonistic anti-OX40 (CD134) antibody. Study findings and constraints: Not determined was the antigen specificity of the expanded peripheral T cells.

Trimming cost V 7 bases and J 0 bases; bases outside gene matches: 9. Germline V lookup: CDR1 SGHVS, CDR2 FQNEAQ. The CDR3 sequence is 17 residues long. Generated by immunoSEQ multiplex PCR, the TCRdb table keeps only in-frame clones and is missing some. The sample consists of over 85,000 clones, roughly nine tenths of them appearing once. With baseline, cycle 4 day 1, and cycle 7 day 1 as timepoints, blood was sampled. V usage is TRBV7-8 and J usage is TRBJ2-6; 7 bases align to TRBD1. This specimen was CD4+ or CD8+ T cells sorted from blood, taken in a trial of the OX40 agonist ivuxolimab. The TCR sequence derives from an adult with an advanced solid tumor such as melanoma, head and neck, liver or kidney cancer. CDR3 nucleotides: TGTGCCAGCAACAAAGGGGGCACCTCCTCTGGGGCCAACGTCCTGACTTTC. As protein: CASNKGGTSSGANVLTF.